The following is a T cell receptor (beta chain) sequence with its context. Antigen: not known. This record belongs to a study of T cell responses to AZD1222 COVID-19 vaccine. Overall study context: Recipients boosted at about 4 weeks or about 12 weeks are pooled.

Study observations and caveats: Females outnumbered males among donors, who were mostly white British; clonal diversity was possibly underestimated.

TCRdb's table, derived via immunoSEQ multiplex PCR, lists solely in-frame clones and lacks some. The sample consists of 100,000 to 150,000 clones, 88% of them appearing once. Germline V gene data show CDR1 as SEHNR and CDR2 as FQNEAQ (reference sequence). Trimming left V 3 bases short and J 3 bases short, with 9 bases between. CDR3 length equals 13 residues. The sequencing used peripheral blood, collected on day 0 of AZD1222 vaccination. The receptor was isolated from an adult in good health. This chain joins TRBV7-9 and TRBJ2-7; no clear D. CDR3 bases: TGTGCCAGCAGCTTCCCCCTGCGCTACGAGCAGTACTTC. Amino acids: CASSFPLRYEQYF.